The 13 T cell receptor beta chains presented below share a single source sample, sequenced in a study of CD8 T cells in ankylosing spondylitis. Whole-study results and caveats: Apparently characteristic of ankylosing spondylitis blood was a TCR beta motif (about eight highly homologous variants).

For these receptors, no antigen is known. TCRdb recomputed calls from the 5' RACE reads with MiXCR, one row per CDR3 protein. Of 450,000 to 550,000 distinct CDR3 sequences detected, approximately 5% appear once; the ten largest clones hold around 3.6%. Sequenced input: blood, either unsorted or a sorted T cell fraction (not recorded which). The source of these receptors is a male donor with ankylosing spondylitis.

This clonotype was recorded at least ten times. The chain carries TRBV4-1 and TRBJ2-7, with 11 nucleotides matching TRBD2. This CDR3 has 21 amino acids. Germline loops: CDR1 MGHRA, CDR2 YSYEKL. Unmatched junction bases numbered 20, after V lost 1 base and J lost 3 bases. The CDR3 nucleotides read TGCGCCAGCAGCCAAGGGTCCGGTGGGCTAGCGGGAGGTCTCGGTTACTACGAGCAGTACTTC. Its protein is CASSQGSGGLAGGLGYYEQYF.

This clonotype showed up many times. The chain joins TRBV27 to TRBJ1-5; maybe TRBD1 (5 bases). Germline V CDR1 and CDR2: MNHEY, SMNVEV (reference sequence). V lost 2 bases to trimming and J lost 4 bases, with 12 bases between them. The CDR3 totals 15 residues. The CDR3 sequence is CASSLKRGGNQPQHF. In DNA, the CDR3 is TGTGCCAGCAGTTTAAAACGGGGGGGGAATCAGCCCCAGCATTTT.

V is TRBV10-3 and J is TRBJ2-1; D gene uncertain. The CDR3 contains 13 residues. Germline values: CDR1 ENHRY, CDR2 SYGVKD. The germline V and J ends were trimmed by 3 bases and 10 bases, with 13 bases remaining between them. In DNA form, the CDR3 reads TGTGCCATCAGTGACGCCAGCCCTCCCGAGCAGTTCTTC. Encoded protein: CAISDASPPEQFF.

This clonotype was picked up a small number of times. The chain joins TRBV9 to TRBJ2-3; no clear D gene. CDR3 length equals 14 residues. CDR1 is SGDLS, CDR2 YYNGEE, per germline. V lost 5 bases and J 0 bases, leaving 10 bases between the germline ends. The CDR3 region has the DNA TGTGCCAGCAGGGAACTACTTAGCACAGATACGCAGTATTTT. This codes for CASRELLSTDTQYF.

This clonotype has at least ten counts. CDR3 amino acids: CASSREGGYYGYTF. The CDR3 DNA follows: TGCGCCAGCAGCCGGGAGGGGGGGTACTATGGCTACACCTTC. This chain connects TRBV4-3 to TRBJ1-2; weak D call: TRBD1 (6 bases). Trimming removed 4 bases at V and 3 bases at J, with 12 bases between. The V gene's germline CDR1 is LGHNA and CDR2 YSLEER. This CDR3 is 14 amino acids long.

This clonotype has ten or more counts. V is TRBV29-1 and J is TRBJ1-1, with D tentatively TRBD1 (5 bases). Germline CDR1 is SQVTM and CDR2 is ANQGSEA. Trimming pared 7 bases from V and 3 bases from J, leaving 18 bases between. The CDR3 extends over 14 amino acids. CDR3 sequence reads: CSARRTPVDTEAFF. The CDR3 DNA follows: TGCAGCGCACGTCGGACACCCGTGGACACTGAAGCTTTCTTT.

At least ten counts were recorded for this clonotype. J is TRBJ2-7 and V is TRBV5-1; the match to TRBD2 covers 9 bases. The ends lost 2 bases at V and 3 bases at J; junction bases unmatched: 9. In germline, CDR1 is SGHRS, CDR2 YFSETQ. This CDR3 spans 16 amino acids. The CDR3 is CASSFSGSGGDYEQYF. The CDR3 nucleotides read TGCGCCAGCAGCTTTAGTGGTAGCGGGGGAGACTACGAGCAGTACTTC.

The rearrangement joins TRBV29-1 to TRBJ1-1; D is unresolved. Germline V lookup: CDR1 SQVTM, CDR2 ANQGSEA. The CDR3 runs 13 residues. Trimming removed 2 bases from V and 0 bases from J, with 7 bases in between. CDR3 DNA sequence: TGCAGCGTTGAAATACGGTTGAACACTGAAGCTTTCTTT. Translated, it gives CSVEIRLNTEAFF.

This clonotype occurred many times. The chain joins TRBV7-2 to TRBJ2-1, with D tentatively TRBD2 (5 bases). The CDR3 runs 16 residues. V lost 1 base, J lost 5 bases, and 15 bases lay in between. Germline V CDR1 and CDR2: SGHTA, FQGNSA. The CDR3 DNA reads TGTGCCAGCAGCTTAGGATTGTGGGAGTCTAACAATGAGCAGTTCTTC. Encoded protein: CASSLGLWESNNEQFF.

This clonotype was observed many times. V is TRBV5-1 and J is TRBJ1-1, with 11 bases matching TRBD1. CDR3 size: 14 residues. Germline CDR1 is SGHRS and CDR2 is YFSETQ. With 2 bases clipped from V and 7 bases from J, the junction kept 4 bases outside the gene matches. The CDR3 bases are TGCGCCAGCAGCTTCCGGGACAGGGGGATTGAAGCTTTCTTT. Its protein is CASSFRDRGIEAFF.

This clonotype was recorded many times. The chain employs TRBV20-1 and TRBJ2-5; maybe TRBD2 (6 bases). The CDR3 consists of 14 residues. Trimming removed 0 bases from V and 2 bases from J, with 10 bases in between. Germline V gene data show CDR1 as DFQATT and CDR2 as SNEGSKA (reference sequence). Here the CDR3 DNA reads TGCAGTGCTAGAGATCTTGCGGGACAAGAGACCCAGTACTTC. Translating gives CSARDLAGQETQYF.

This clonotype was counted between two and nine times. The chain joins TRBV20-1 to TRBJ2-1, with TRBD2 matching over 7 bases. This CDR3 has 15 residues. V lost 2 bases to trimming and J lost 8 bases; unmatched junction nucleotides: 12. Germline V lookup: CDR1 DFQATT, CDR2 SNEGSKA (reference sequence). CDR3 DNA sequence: TGCAGTGCTAGAATCTCGGGACTACGAGCTCATGAGCAGTTCTTC. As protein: CSARISGLRAHEQFF.

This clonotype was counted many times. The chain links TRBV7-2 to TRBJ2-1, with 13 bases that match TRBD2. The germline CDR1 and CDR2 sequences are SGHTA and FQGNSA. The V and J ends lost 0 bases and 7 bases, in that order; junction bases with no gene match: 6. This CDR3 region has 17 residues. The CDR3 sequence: CASSLAPLAGGRNEQFF. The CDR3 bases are TGTGCCAGCAGCTTAGCTCCACTAGCGGGGGGGCGAAATGAGCAGTTCTTC.